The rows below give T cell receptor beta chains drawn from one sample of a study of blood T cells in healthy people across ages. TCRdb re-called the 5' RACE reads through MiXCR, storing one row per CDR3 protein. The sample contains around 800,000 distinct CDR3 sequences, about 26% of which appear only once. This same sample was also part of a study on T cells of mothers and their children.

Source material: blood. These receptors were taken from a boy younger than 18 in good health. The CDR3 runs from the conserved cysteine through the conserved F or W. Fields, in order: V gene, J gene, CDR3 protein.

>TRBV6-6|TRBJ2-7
CASRGLAGGQRAYGQYF
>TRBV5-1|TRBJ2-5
CASSLEAGGPLKETQYF
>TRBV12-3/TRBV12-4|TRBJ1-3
CASSHLGGPGNTIYF
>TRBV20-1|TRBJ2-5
CSARALFRSGGPETQYF
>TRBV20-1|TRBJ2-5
CSARDRTGGETQYF
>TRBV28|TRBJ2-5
CASGGMETQYF
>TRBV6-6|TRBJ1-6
CASSYFVGTGSSPLHF
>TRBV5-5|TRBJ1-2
CASSTIDRDYDYTF
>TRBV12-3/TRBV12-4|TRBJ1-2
CASSLRVVKGYTF
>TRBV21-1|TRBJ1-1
CASTLPLNSEAFF
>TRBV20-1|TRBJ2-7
CSAAPSDRGNSYEQYF
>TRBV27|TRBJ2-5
CASGRWGRETQYF
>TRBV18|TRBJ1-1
CASSPPMGTEAFF
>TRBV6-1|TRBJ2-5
CASSEARFDNPHF
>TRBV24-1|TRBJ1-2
CATSDPALPATGGPGYTF
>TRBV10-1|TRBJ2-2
CASSESLETGELFF
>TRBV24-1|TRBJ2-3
CATSDATGKRRDTQYF
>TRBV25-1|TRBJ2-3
CASADRGRDTQYF
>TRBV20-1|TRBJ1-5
CSARDAGPQPQHF
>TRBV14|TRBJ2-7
CASSPRGGTVAYEQYF
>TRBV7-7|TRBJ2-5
CASSLKTGEQETQYF
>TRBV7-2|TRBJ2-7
CASSPETVRFYEQYF
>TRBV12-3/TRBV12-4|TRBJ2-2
CASSLRENGELFF
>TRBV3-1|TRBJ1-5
CASSQDAGIGNQPQHF
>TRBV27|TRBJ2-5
CASSLSPQGRETQYF
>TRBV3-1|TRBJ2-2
CASSQGRRTGELFF
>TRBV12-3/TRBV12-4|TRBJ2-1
CASSFWTSGTYNEQFF
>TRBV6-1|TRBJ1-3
CASPGTGGNTIYF
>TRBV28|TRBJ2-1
CASSTPGGPYNEQFF
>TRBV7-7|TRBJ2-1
CASSLVLGEDEQSF